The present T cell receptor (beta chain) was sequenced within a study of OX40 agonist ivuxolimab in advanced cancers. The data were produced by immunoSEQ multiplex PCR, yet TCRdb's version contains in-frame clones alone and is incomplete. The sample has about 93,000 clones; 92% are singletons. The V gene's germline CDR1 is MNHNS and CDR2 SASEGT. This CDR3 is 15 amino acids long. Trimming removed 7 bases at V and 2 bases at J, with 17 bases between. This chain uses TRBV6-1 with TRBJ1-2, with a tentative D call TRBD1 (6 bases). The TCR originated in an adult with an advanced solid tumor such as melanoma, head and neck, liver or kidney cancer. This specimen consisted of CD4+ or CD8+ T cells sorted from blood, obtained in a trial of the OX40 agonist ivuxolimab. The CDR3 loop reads CASIAASGTNYGYTF. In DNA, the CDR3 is TGTGCCAGCATCGCAGCCTCCGGGACAAACTATGGCTACACCTTC.